Below are 4 T cell receptor beta chains sequenced from a single sample in a study of monozygotic twins with inflammatory bowel disease. TCRdb re-called the 5' RACE reads and gives one entry per CDR3 protein, without DNA. Its table records 150,000 to 200,000 distinct CDR3 sequences. Sequenced material: blood. These receptors all stem from a human donor with ulcerative colitis or Crohn's disease, or a healthy co-twin of an affected twin (not recorded which).

The chain uses TRBV20-1 and TRBJ2-7; TCRdb proposes TRBD2, but this gene call is untestable without DNA. The CDR3 covers 15 residues. Germline V gene lookup returns CDR1 DFQATT and CDR2 SNEGSKA (reference sequence). CDR3 sequence reads: CSAKRLADISYEQYF.

V and J are TRBV7-6 and TRBJ1-1. From germline, CDR1 is SGHVS and CDR2 FNYEAQ. CDR3 size: 13 residues. This CDR3 reads CASSLGTVSEAFF. Full variable domain (remainder filled in from reference TRBV7-6 and TRBJ1-1): GAGVSQSPRYKVTKRGQDVALRCDPISGHVSLYWYRQALGQGPEFLTYFNYEAQQDKSGLPNDRFSAERPEGSISTLTIQRTEQRDSAMYRCASSLGTVSEAFFGQGTRLTVV.

This chain links TRBV7-9 with TRBJ2-1; TCRdb's assignment of TRBD2 cannot be checked, as there is no DNA. This CDR3 is built from 17 residues. Germline lookup yields CDR1 SEHNR and CDR2 FQNEAQ (reference sequence). CDR3 sequence reads: CASSPRSPESSYNEQFF.

The chain has TRBV11-2 and TRBJ2-7. CDR3 length equals 13 residues. Germline CDR1 and CDR2: SGHAT and FQNNGV. The CDR3 sequence: CASSLVPGDEQYF.